This T cell receptor beta chain is from a study of T cell repertoires in cytomegalovirus infection. Background on the study: Matching HLA type, along with CMV infection, was indicated by public TCR beta signatures. General observations from the study: HLA-C-restricted CMV clonotypes gave the most frequent clonotype in two of eight donors.

This clonotype was seen ten or more times. What it recognizes is unknown. CDR3 length: 18 residues. Germline V gives CDR1 MNHNS, CDR2 SASEGT. V lost 0 bases to trimming and J lost 6 bases; unmatched junction nucleotides: 12. MiXCR was run by TCRdb on the reads, yielding one entry per CDR3 protein. The sample holds over 300,000 distinct CDR3 sequences, over 7.5% seen once. Sequencing used PBMCs. This TCR was recovered from a human donor in good health (CMV status not recorded). Some clones in this sample may be carry-over from other donors' samples. The J gene is TRBJ2-1, the V gene TRBV6-1; TRBD1 matches 9 bases. The CDR3 nucleotides are TGTGCCAGCAGTGAAGCGGTGGCTGGGACAGGGAGAAGCAATGAGCAGTTCTTC. Protein: CASSEAVAGTGRSNEQFF.